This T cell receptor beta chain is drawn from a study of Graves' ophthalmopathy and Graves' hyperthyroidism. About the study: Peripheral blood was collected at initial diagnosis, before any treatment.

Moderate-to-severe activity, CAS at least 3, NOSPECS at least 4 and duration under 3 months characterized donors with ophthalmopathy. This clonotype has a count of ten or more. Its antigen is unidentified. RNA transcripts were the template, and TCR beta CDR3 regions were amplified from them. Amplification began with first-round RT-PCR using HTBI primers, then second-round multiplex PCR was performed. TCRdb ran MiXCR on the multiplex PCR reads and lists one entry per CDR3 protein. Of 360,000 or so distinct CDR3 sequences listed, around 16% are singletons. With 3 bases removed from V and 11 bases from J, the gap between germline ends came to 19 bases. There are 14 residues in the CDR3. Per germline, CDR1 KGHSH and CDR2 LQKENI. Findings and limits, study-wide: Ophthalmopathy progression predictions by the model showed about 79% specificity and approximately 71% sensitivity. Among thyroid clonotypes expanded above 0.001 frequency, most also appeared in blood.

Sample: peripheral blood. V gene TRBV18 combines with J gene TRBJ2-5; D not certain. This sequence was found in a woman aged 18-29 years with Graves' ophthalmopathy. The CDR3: CASSPLPNSFTQYF. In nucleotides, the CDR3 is TGTGCCAGCTCACCCCTCCCCAACAGCTTTACTCAGTACTTC.